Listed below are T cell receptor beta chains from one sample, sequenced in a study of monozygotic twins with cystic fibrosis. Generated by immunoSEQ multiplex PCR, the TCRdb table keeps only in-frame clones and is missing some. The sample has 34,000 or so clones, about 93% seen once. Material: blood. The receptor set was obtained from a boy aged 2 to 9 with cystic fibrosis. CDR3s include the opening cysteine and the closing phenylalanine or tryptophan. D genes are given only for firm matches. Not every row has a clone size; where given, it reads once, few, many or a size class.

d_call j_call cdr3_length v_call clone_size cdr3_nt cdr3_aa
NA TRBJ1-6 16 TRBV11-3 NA TGTGCCAGCAGCCCGCTGAGGGGGGCGAAAAATTCACCCCTCCACTTT CASSPLRGAKNSPLHF
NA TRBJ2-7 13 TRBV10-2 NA TGCGCCAGCAGGGAGTCAGGGTCCCACGAGCAGTACTTC CASRESGSHEQYF
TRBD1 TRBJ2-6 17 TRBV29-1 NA TGCAGCGTTGCCGGGACAGGGTTGATAACTGGGGCCAACGTCCTGACTTTC CSVAGTGLITGANVLTF
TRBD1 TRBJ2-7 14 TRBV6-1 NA TGTGCCACCACTACAGGGGGCGCCTCCTACGAGCAGTACTTC CATTTGGASYEQYF
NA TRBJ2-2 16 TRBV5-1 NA TGCGCCAGCAGCTTGGTTGGCGGGTCATACACCGGGGAGCTGTTTTTT CASSLVGGSYTGELFF
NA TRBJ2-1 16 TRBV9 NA TGTGCCAGCAGCGAGGGGAGGGGGGACCCGAACAATGAGCAGTTCTTC CASSEGRGDPNNEQFF
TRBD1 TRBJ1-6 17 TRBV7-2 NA TGTGCCAGCAGCCCTCAGGGGGTTAGGTCCTATAATTCACCCCTCCACTTT CASSPQGVRSYNSPLHF
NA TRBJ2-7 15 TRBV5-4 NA TGTGCCAGCAGTCCGGCTGGCTTGACGTCCTACGAGCAGTACTTC CASSPAGLTSYEQYF
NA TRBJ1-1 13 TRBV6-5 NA TGTGCCAGCAGTGACCGGGCTGGTTCTCGTGCTTTCTTT CASSDRAGSRAFF
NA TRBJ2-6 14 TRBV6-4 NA TGTGCCAGCAGTGACAACTCTGGGGCCAACGTCCTGACTTTC CASSDNSGANVLTF
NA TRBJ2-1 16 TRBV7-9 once TGTGCCAGCAGCGCCAGCAGGGGGGCGCCCTACAATGAGCAGTTCTTC CASSASRGAPYNEQFF
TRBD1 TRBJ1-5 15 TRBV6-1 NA TGTGCCAGCATGATGGACAGGGCTAGCAATCAGCCCCAGCATTTT CASMMDRASNQPQHF
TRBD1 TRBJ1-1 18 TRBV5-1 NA TGCGCCAGCAGCTCGGGACCGGGACAGGGACTGTTGAACACTGAAGCTTTCTTT CASSSGPGQGLLNTEAFF
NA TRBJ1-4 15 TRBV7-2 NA TGTGCCAGCAGCTCCACCGGACAAAAATTGGGAAAACTGTTTTTT CASSSTGQKLGKLFF
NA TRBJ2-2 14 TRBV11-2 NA TGTGCCAGCAGCACGCTAATTAACACCGGGGAGCTGTTTTTT CASSTLINTGELFF
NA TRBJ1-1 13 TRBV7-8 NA TGTGCCAGCAGCTCACAGGGGAACACTGAAGCTTTCTTT CASSSQGNTEAFF
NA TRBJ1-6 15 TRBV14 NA TGTGCCAGCAGCCATCCGTCAGGGTCGATTACACCCCTCCACTTT CASSHPSGSITPLHF
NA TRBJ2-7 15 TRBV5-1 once TGCGCCAGCAGAGCCACCGGGACAAGGAGCGCCGAGCAGTACTTC CASRATGTRSAEQYF
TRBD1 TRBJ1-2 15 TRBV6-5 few TGTGCCAGCAGTTACGCCCCGACAGGGAACTATGGCTACACCTTC CASSYAPTGNYGYTF